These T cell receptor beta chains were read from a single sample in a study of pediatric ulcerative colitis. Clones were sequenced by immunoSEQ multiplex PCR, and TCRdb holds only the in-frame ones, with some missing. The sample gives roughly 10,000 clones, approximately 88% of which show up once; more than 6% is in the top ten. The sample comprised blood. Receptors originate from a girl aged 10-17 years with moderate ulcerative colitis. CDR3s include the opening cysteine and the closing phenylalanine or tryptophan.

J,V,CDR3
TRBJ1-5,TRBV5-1,CASSTGTDNQPQHF
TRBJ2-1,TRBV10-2,CASRDRQPYNEQFF
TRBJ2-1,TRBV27,CASRAQRTSDNEQFF
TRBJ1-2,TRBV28,CASSTGGRGYTF
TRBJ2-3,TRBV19,CASSIGRGRAYSTDTQYF
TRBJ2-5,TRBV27,CASSFEGGTQYF
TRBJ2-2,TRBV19,CASKGGNTGELFF
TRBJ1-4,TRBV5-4,CASSLGGQGYNQKLFF
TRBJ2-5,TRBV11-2,CASSLEASGMAQYF
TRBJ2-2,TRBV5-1,CASSLTPGLAGAGELFF
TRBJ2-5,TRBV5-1,CASSLGQVTETQYF
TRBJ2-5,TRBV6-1,CASSGTQGLQETQYF
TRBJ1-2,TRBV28,CASSPENYGYTF
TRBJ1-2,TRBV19,CASSPLQGESLYGYTF